This T cell receptor (beta chain) was profiled in a study of CD8 T cells in Susac syndrome. The study, taken as a whole, reports: As acknowledged by the study, its TCR sequencing and HLA analysis included a relatively small number of individuals.

The V end was cut by 4 bases, the J end by 4 bases, with 16 bases between. In germline, CDR1 is MNHEY, CDR2 SMNVEV (reference sequence). This CDR3 has 16 residues. Negative isolation was used for CD8+ and CD4+ T cells and FACS enrichment for TEMRA cells. On this clonotype: Its antigen is currently unknown.

Reverse transcription of roughly 0.45 to 1 ug RNA used random hexamers. An immunoSEQ multiplex PCR generated amplified TCR beta CDR3 products spanning 54 Vbeta and 13 Jbeta. TCRdb processed the immunoSEQ multiplex PCR reads anew with MiXCR; each CDR3 protein has one entry. The sample includes 90,000 or so distinct CDR3 sequences, 85% to 95% seen only once; the top ten take 0.3% to 0.4%. The sample taken for sequencing was CD8+ T cells from PBMCs. V usage is TRBV27 and J usage is TRBJ2-2; unclear D gene. The origin of this receptor is a human donor in good health. The chain's CDR3 is CASSYDGGLITGELFF. The CDR3 DNA reads TGTGCCAGCAGTTATGACGGCGGTCTGATCACCGGGGAGCTGTTTTTT.